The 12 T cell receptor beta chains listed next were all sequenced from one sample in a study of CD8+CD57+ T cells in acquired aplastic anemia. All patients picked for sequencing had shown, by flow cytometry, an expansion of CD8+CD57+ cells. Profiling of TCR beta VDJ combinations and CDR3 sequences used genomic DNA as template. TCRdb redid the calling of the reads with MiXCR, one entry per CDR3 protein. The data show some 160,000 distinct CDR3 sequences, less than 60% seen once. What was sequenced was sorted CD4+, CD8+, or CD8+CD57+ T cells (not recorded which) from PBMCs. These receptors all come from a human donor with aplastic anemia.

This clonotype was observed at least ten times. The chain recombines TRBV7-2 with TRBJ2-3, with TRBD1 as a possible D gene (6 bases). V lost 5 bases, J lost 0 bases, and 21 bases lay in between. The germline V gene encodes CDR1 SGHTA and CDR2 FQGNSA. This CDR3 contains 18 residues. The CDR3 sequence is CASSPQPGQSYSTDTQYF. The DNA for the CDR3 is TGTGCCAGCAGCCCCCAACCCGGACAGTCTTATAGCACAGATACGCAGTATTTT.

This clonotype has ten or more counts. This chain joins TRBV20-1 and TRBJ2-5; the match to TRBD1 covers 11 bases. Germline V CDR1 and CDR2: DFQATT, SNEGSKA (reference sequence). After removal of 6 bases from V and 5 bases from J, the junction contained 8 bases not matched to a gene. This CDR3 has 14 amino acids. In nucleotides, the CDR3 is TGCAGTGCGCAGGGACAGGGGGTACGGGAGACCCAGTACTTC. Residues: CSAQGQGVRETQYF.

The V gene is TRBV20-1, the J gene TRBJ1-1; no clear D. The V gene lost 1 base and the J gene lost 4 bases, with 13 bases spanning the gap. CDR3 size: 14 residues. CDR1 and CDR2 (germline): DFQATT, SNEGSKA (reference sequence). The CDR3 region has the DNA TGCAGTGCTAGAGTAGCAGGCCTGGCCACTGAAGCTTTCTTT. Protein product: CSARVAGLATEAFF.

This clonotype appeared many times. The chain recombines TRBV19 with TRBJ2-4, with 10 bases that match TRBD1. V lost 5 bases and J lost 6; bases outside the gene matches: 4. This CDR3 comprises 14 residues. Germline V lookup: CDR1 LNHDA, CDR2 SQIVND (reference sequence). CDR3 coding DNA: TGTGCCAGTAGTCCCGGACAGGGGGTAAACATTCAGTACTTC. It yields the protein CASSPGQGVNIQYF.

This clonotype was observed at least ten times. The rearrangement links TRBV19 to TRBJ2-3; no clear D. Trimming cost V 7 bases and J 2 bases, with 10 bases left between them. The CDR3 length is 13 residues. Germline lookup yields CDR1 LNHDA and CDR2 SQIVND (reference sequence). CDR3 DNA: TGTGCCAGTAAGCAGCCACCCACAGATACGCAGTATTTT. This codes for CASKQPPTDTQYF.

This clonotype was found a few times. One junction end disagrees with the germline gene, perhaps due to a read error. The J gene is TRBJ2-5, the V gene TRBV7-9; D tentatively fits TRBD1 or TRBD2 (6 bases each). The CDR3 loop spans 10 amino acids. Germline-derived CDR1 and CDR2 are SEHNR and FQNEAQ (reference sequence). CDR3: CASSGGTRNF. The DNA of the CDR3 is TGTGCCAGCAGCGGGGGGACACGAAACTTC.

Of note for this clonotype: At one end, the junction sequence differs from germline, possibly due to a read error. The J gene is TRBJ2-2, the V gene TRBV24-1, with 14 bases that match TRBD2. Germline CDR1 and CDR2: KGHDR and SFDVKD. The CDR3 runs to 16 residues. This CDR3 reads CATGTSGRGSTGEPFF. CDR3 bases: TGTGCCACCGGGACTAGCGGGAGAGGGAGCACCGGGGAGCCGTTTTTT.

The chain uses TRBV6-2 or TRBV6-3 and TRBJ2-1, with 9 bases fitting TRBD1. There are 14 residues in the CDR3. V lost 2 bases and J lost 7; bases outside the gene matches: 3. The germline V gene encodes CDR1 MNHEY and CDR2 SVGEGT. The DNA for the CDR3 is TGTGCCAGCAGTTACGGACAGGGGCGAAATGAGCAGTTCTTC. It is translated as CASSYGQGRNEQFF.

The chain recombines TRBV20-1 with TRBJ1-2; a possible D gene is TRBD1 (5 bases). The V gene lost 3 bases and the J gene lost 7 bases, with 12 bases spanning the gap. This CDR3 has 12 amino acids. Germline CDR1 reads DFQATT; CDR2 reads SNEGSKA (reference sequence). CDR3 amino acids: CSARGDAGGYTF. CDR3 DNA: TGCAGTGCTAGGGGGGACGCGGGTGGCTACACCTTC.

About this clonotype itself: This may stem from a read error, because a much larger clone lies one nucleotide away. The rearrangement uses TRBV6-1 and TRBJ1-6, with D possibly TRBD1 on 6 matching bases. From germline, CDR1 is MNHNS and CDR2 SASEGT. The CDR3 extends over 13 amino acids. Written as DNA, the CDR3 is TGTGCCCGCAGGCCCACAGGGAATTCACCCCTCCACTTT. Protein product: CARRPTGNSPLHF.

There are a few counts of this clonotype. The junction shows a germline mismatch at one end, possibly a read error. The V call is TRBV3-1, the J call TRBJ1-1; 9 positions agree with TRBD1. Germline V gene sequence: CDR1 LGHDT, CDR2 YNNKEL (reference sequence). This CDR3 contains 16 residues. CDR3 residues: CASGQTGGARNTEAFF. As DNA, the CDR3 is TGTGCCAGCGGCCAGACAGGGGGGGCTAGAAACACTGAAGCTTTCTTT.

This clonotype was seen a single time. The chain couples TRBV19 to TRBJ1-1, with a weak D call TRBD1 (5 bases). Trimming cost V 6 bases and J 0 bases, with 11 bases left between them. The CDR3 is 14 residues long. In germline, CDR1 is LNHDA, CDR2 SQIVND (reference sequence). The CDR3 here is CASRMTVMNTEAFF. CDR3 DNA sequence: TGTGCCAGTAGGATGACAGTTATGAACACTGAAGCTTTCTTT. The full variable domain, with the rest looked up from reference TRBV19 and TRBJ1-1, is DGGITQSPKYLFRKEGQNVTLSCEQNLNHDAMYWYRQDPGQGLRLIYYSQIVNDFQKGDIAEGYSVSREKKESFPLTVTSAQKNPTAFYLCASRMTVMNTEAFFGQGTRLTVV.